This TCR beta chain derives from a study of T cell changes during pregnancy in multiple sclerosis. This clone was counted between two and nine times. The same CDR3 arises from other DNA sequences in this sample as well. The repertoire was sequenced with immunoSEQ multiplex PCR; TCRdb's copy has only in-frame clones and lacks some. The data contain approximately 73,000 clones, around 90% of them singletons. The TCR was taken from a female donor with multiple sclerosis, enrolled in a pregnancy study. The specimen was CD4+ T cells from peripheral blood mononuclear cells, collected before pregnancy.

The CDR3 DNA follows: TGTGCCTGGAGCGTCAGGGGGAACACTGAAGCTTTCTTT. Protein sequence: CAWSVRGNTEAFF. This sequence joins TRBV30 and TRBJ1-1; a possible D gene is TRBD1 (6 bases). This CDR3 comprises 13 residues. The germline gives CDR1 GTSNPN, CDR2 SVGIG (reference sequence). Trimming removed 3 bases at V and 1 base at J, with 9 bases between.